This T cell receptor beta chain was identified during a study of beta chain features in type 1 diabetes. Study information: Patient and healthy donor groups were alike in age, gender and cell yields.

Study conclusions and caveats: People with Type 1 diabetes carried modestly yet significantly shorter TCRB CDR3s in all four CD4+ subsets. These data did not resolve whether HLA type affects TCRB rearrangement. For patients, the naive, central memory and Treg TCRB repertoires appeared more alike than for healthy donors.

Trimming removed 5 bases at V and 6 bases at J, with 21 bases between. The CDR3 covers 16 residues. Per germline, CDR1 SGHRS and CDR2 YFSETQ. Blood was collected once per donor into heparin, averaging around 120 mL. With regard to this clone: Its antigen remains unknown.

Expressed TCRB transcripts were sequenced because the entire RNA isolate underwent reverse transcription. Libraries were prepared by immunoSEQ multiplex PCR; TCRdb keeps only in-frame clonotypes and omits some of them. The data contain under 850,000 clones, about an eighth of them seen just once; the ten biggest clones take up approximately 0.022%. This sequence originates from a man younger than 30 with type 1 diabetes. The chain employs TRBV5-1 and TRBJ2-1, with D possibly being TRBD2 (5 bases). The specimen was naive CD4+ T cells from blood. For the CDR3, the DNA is TGCGCCAGCAGATACGGACGGGGAACTGGTCGCAATGAGCAGTTCTTC. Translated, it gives CASRYGRGTGRNEQFF. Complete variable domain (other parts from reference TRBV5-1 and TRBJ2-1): KAGVTQTPRYLIKTRGQQVTLSCSPISGHRSVSWYQQTPGQGLQFLFEYFSETQRNKGNFPGRFSGRQFSNSRSEMNVSTLELGDSALYLCASRYGRGTGRNEQFFGPGTRLTVL.